This T cell receptor (beta chain) was profiled in a study of OX40 agonist ivuxolimab in advanced cancers. Study overall: Participants, approximately 80% male, averaged 60 years of age, ranging from 23 to 79.

Clones were read by immunoSEQ multiplex PCR, and TCRdb kept only the in-frame ones, dropping some. The sample carries about 45,000 clones, around 80% recorded once. To note about this clone: Its matching antigen is unknown.

Study outcomes and limitations: Individuals who were partial responders at 0.1-3.0 mg/kg had clonal expansion that ranked among the lowest. The average count of expanded clones was higher among CD8+ T cells than among CD4+.

The CDR3 sequence is 15 residues long. Germline-derived CDR1 and CDR2 are MGHRA and YSYEKL. J lost 3 bases, V lost 5 bases, and 5 bases had no gene match. Blood was sampled at baseline, cycle 4 day 1, and cycle 7 day 1. This sequence originates from an adult with an advanced solid tumor such as melanoma, head and neck, liver or kidney cancer. The genes are TRBV4-1 and TRBJ2-3; 10 nucleotides align to TRBD2. The sample in question was CD4+ or CD8+ T cells sorted from blood, obtained in a trial of the OX40 agonist ivuxolimab. CDR3 protein: CASSKGLAETDTQYF. CDR3 DNA sequence: TGCGCCAGCAGCAAAGGACTAGCGGAGACAGATACGCAGTATTTT.